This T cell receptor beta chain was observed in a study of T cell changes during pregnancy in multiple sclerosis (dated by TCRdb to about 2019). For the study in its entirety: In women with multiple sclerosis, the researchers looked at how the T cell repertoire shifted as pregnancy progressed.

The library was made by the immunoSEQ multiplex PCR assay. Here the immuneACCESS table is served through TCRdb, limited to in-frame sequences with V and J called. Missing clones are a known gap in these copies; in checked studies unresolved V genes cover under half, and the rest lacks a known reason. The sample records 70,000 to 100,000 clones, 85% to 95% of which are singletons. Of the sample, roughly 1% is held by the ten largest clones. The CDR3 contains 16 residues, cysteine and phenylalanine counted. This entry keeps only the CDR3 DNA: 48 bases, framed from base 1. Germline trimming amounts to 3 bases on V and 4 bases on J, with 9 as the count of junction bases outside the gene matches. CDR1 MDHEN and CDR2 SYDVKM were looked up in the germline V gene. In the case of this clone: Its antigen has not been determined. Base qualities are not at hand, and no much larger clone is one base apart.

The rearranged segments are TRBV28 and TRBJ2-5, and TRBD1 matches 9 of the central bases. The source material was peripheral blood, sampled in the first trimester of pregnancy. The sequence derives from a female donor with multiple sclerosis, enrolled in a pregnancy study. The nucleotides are TGTGCCAGCAGTTTTAGTCCTGGACAGGGGTTAGAGACCCAGTACTTC. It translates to CASSFSPGQGLETQYF.